This TCR beta chain emerged from a study of beta chain features in type 1 diabetes. Whole-study results and caveats: Lower insertion and higher deletion counts appeared at VDJ junctions in type 1 diabetes patients. Possible PCR preference for shorter templates applied equally to patients and controls. TCRB CDR3s were moderately but significantly shorter in Type 1 diabetes patients in all four CD4+ subsets.

Germline V gene data show CDR1 as SQVTM and CDR2 as ANQGSEA. The CDR3 covers 15 residues. V lost 7 bases, J lost 0 bases, and 15 bases lay in between. All of the isolated RNA was reverse transcribed, so expressed TCRB transcripts were sequenced. Clones were sequenced by immunoSEQ multiplex PCR, and TCRdb holds only the in-frame ones, with some missing. Seen here are 100,000 to 150,000 clones, roughly 10% observed once, and the top ten hold 0.75%. This clone was recorded a few times. Antigen unknown. Around 120 mL of blood, on average, came from one heparinised draw per donor. Markers CD45RO/CCR7/CD25/CD127/CD95/CD27 served to sort CD4+ naive, central memory, regulatory and stem cell-like memory cells.

The rearrangement joins TRBV29-1 to TRBJ2-2, with D maybe TRBD1 (6 bases). The sample was central memory CD4+ T cells from blood. The sequence was collected from a man younger than 40 with type 1 diabetes. The CDR3 sequence: CSASRGAPNTGELFF. The CDR3 coding sequence is TGCAGCGCCAGCAGGGGCGCGCCGAACACCGGGGAGCTGTTTTTT.